This TCR beta chain emerged from a study of cytomegalovirus exposure and HLA in healthy donors. Points from the study as a whole: Later analysis associated a missense DCLRE1C variant with TCR beta V- and J-gene trimming. Earlier analysis yielded a pattern in which most TCR beta V segments were productive about 90% or about 30% of the time. A few V segments could not be told apart, such as TRBV6-2 and TRBV6-3, and were left out.

A remark on this clone: Its antigen is currently unknown.

With 60 Vbeta and 13 Jbeta primers, the PCR was carried out. Some clones are missing from TCRdb's copy, which holds only in-frame ones; the method was immunoSEQ multiplex PCR. In the table there are about 150,000 clones, approximately 69% of which are singletons. CDR1 is LGHNA and CDR2 is YSLEER in the germline V gene. The CDR3 is made up of 13 amino acids. Trimming pared 0 bases from V and 3 bases from J, leaving 5 bases between. This receptor was obtained from a man between 25 and 39 years old in good health and CMV-seronegative. Material for sequencing was PBMCs. The V and J genes are TRBV4-3 and TRBJ1-1; no clear D. CDR3 protein: CASSQDQDTEAFF. The CDR3 nucleotides read TGCGCCAGCAGCCAAGATCAGGACACTGAAGCTTTCTTT.